This T cell receptor beta chain was captured by sequencing in a study of T cells in Graves' hyperthyroidism and ophthalmopathy. This CDR3 contains 12 residues. The germline V gene has CDR1 LNHDA and CDR2 SQIVND (reference sequence). Trimming removed 7 bases from V and 2 bases from J, with 8 bases in between. RNA transcripts were the template for amplifying TCR beta CDR3 regions. HTBI primers were the set used in a first-round RT-PCR of the TCR CDR3. TCRdb itself ran the multiplex PCR reads through MiXCR, one entry per CDR3 protein. Seen here are about 550,000 distinct CDR3 sequences, around 20% observed once, and the top ten hold more than 25%. This clonotype was detected ten times or more. Patients aged 18 to 65 had newly diagnosed hyperthyroidism that had lasted under 2 months. Orbital computed tomography, thyroid ultrasound, serum thyroxine and TRAb, and clinical symptoms together informed the diagnoses.

The receptor was derived from a young man with Graves' hyperthyroidism. The sequenced sample consisted of blood. The chain employs TRBV19 and TRBJ1-2, with D hard to call. CDR3 DNA: TGTGCCAGTAAGGGCAACAACTATGGCTACACCTTC. It specifies CASKGNNYGYTF.